This T cell receptor beta chain is from a study of patients and donors after allogeneic stem cell transplantation. The CDR3 spans 15 residues. V lost 0 bases, J lost 7 bases, and 3 bases stayed unmatched. In germline, CDR1 is MNHEY, CDR2 SVGEGT. MiXCR, run by TCRdb on the RT-PCR reads, gives a single entry per CDR3 protein. The sample lists over 150,000 distinct CDR3 sequences; around two fifths were seen once. The TCR was taken from a human donor who was either an allogeneic HSCT recipient or a stem cell or donor lymphocyte infusion donor (not recorded which). It is not recorded whose cells these are; they may come from a transplant donor. Sequenced sample: blood, either unsorted or a sorted T cell fraction (not recorded which). The J gene is TRBJ2-2, the V gene TRBV6-2 or TRBV6-3; 9 bases map to TRBD1. The CDR3 is CASSYSGQGGGELFF. CDR3 nucleotides: TGTGCCAGCAGTTACTCGGGACAGGGCGGCGGGGAGCTGTTTTTT.